This TCR beta chain came from a study of CD8+CD57+ T cells in acquired aplastic anemia. Study conclusions and caveats: For CD8+ Simpson's diversity, patients and controls showed no significant difference.

Points on this clonotype: Its specificity is unknown.

V was trimmed by 9 bases and J by 1 base, leaving 14 bases between them. Germline V gene data show CDR1 as KGHDR and CDR2 as SFDVKD. The CDR3 contains 14 residues. The TCR beta profiling, which covered VDJ combination and CDR3 sequence, was carried out using genomic DNA as the template. One entry per CDR3 protein results from TCRdb running MiXCR on the reads. The sample gives 250,000 to 350,000 distinct CDR3 sequences, around 60% of which show up once; less than 10% is in the top ten. This rearrangement joins TRBV24-1 to TRBJ1-1; D possibly corresponds to TRBD1 (5 bases). Sequencing was carried out using sorted CD4+, CD8+, or CD8+CD57+ T cells (not recorded which) from PBMCs. This receptor was taken from a human donor with severe aplastic anemia or a healthy control (not recorded which). The CDR3 DNA follows: TGTGCCACCGCAAGGGACGAGTGGAACACTGAAGCTTTCTTT. This encodes CATARDEWNTEAFF.